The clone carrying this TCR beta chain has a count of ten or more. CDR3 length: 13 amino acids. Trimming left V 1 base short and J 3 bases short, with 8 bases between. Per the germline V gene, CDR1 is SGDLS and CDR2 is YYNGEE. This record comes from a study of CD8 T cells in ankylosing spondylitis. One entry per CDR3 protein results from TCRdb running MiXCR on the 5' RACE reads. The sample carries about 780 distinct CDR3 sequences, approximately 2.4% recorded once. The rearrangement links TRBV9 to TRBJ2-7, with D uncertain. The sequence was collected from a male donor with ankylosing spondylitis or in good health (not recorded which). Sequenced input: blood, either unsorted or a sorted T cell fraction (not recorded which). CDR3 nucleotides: TGTGCCAGCAGCGTAAACCCAGGCTACGAGCAGTACTTC. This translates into CASSVNPGYEQYF.